This T cell receptor beta chain was identified in a study of shared clonotypes between healthy human individuals. CDR1 is SGHNT and CDR2 is YYREEE in the germline V gene (reference sequence). The CDR3 loop spans 14 amino acids. V lost 2 bases, J lost 5 bases, and 2 bases stayed unmatched. PCR replicates from unsorted PBMC used 300 ng DNA, and this amount was some 30,000 T cell genomes. As handled by the study authors: ImmunoSEQ output lacked quality scores and full-length reads, limiting matched filtering. Clones were sequenced by immunoSEQ multiplex PCR, and TCRdb holds only the in-frame ones, with some missing. The DNA was the basis for D and trimming; V, J and clone size are from that table. Among around 430,000 clones, roughly 77% were seen once, and the ten largest hold 13%. Comments on this clone: Its target is unknown.

Study observations and caveats: What limited the represented genetic and exposure-history diversity was the small number of donors. Clonotype sharing among donors was thought likely to change with sequencing depth.

Sequenced input: PBMCs. The genes are TRBV5-4 and TRBJ2-3, with 10 nucleotides matching TRBD2. The sequence was collected from a woman between 40 and 55 years old in good health. Some clones in this sample may be carry-over from other donors' samples. In nucleotides, the CDR3 is TGTGCCAGCAGCTTAGGACTAGCGGAAGATACGCAGTATTTT. This sequence encodes CASSLGLAEDTQYF.